The 5 T cell receptor beta chains below all came from one sample that was sequenced in a study of shared clonotypes between healthy human individuals. Positively selected for CCR7, the CD45RO-negative cells used as naive CD8 cells excluded terminally differentiated effector memory CD45RA+ cells. Generated by immunoSEQ multiplex PCR, the TCRdb table keeps only in-frame clones and is missing some. The sample consists of 660,000 or so clones, roughly 95% of them appearing once. Input material: naive CD8+ T cells sorted from blood. The origin of the receptors is a woman between 25 and 40 years old in good health.

The rearrangement links TRBV12-5 to TRBJ1-1, with D possibly matching TRBD1 (5 bases). Germline V gene lookup returns CDR1 LGHNT and CDR2 FRNRAP. With 6 bases removed from V and 6 bases from J, the gap between germline ends came to 29 bases. The CDR3 loop spans 18 amino acids. CDR3: CASGPQGTTNKCPAEAFF. DNA of the CDR3: TGTGCTAGTGGACCCCAGGGAACCACCAATAAGTGTCCGGCTGAAGCTTTCTTT.

The chain combines TRBV9 with TRBJ2-1; D gene unclear. Germline assignment: CDR1 SGDLS and CDR2 YYNGEE. There are 13 residues in the CDR3. The germline V and J ends were trimmed by 0 bases and 6 bases, with 7 bases remaining between them. CDR3 DNA: TGTGCCAGCAGCGTAGAGCCTCGCAATGAGCAGTTCTTC. This codes for CASSVEPRNEQFF. Looking up the rest from reference TRBV9 and TRBJ2-1 gives the full variable domain: DSGVTQTPKHLITATGQRVTLRCSPRSGDLSVYWYQQSLDQGLQFLIQYYNGEERAKGNILERFSAQQFPDLHSELNLSSLELGDSALYFCASSVEPRNEQFFGPGTRLTVL.

The V and J genes are TRBV11-3 and TRBJ2-2; 7 nucleotides match TRBD2. V lost 4 bases, J lost 2 bases, and 4 bases stayed unmatched. The length of the CDR3 is 15 residues. Germline V lookup: CDR1 SGHNT, CDR2 YENEEA. This CDR3 reads CASSSRGGNTGELFF. The CDR3, as DNA: TGTGCCAGCAGCTCACGCGGGGGTAACACCGGGGAGCTGTTTTTT.

J is TRBJ2-1 and V is TRBV27; the D call may be TRBD1 or TRBD2 (5 bases each). The CDR3 runs to 14 residues. The germline V and J ends were trimmed by 2 bases and 4 bases, with 9 bases remaining between them. CDR1 is MNHEY and CDR2 is SMNVEV in the germline V gene (reference sequence). CDR3 protein: CASSLRGLYNEQFF. DNA for the CDR3: TGTGCCAGCAGTTTACGGGGCCTGTACAATGAGCAGTTCTTC.

This CDR3 is CASSLGGWNQPQHF. As DNA, the CDR3 is TGCGCCAGCAGCTTGGGGGGGTGGAATCAGCCCCAGCATTTT. The genes are TRBV5-1 and TRBJ1-5, with a possible D match to TRBD1 (5 bases). The CDR3 consists of 14 residues. The V end lost 0 bases, the J end lost 4 bases, and 8 bases lay between the germline ends. Germline CDR1 is SGHRS and CDR2 is YFSETQ.